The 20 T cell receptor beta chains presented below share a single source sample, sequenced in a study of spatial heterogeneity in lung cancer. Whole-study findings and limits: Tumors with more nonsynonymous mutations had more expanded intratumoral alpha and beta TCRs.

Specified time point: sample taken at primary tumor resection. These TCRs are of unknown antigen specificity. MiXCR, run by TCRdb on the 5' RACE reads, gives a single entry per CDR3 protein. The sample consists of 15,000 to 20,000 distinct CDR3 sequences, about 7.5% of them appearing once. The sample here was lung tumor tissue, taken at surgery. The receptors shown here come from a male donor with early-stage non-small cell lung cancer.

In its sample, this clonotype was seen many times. CDR3 region: CASSFNPYLAGDTEAFF. DNA of the CDR3: TGTGCCAGCAGCTTTAACCCATACCTCGCGGGGGACACTGAAGCTTTCTTT. This chain connects TRBV7-9 to TRBJ1-1; D might be TRBD1 (5 bases). Per germline, CDR1 SEHNR and CDR2 FQNEAQ (reference sequence). Trimming removed 3 bases at V and 3 bases at J, with 20 bases between. The CDR3 is 17 residues long. The full variable domain, completed using reference TRBV7-9 and TRBJ1-1, is DTGVSQNPRHKITKRGQNVTFRCDPISEHNRLYWYRQTLGQGPEFLTYFQNEAQLEKSRLLSDRFSAERPKGSFSTLEIQRTEQGDSAMYLCASSFNPYLAGDTEAFFGQGTRLTVV.

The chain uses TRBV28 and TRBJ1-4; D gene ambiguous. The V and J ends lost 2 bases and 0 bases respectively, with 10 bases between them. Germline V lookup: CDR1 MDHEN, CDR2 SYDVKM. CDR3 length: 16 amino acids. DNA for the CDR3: TGTGCCAGCAGTTTAGTTGGCAGTGCAACTAATGAAAAACTGTTTTTT. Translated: CASSLVGSATNEKLFF. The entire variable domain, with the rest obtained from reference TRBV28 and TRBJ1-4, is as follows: DVKVTQSSRYLVKRTGEKVFLECVQDMDHENMFWYRQDPGLGLRLIYFSYDVKMKEKGDIPEGYSVSREKKERFSLILESASTNQTSMYLCASSLVGSATNEKLFFGSGTQLSVL.

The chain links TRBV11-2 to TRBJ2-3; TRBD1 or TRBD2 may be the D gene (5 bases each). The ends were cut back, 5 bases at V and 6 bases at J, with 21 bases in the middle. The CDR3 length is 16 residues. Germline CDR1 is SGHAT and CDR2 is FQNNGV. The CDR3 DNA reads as TGTGCCAGCAGCCAAGGGGCTAGCTTATCATCGGATACGCAGTATTTT. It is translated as CASSQGASLSSDTQYF. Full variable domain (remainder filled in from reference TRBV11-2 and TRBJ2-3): EAGVAQSPRYKIIEKRQSVAFWCNPISGHATLYWYQQILGQGPKLLIQFQNNGVVDDSQLPKDRFSAERLKGVDSTLKIQPAKLEDSAVYLCASSQGASLSSDTQYFGPGTRLTVL.

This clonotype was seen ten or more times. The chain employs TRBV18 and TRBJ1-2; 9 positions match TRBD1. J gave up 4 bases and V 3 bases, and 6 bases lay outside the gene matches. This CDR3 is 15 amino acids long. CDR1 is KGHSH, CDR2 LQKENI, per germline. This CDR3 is CASSPDRGSRYGYTF. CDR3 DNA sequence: TGTGCCAGCTCACCGGACAGGGGCTCTCGCTATGGCTACACCTTC.

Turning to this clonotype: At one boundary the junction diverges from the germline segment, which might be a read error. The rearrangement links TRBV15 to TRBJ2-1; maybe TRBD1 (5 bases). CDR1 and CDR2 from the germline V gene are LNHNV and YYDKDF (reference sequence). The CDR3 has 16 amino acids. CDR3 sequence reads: CANSSISRGSYNEQFF. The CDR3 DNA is TGTGCCAACAGCAGTATATCTAGGGGCTCCTACAATGAGCAGTTCTTC.

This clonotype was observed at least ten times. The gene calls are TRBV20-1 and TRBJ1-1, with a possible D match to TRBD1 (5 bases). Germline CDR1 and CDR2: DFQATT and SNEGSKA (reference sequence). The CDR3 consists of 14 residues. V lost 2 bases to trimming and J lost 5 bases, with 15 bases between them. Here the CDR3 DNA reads TGCAGTGCTAGAACTCCCGGGGGAGTGACTGAAGCTTTCTTT. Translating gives CSARTPGGVTEAFF.

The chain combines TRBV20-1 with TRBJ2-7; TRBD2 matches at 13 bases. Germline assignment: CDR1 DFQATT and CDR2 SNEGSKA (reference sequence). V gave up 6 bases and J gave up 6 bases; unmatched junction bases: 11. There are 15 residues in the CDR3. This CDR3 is CSASDTSGGAFEQYF. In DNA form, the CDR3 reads TGCAGTGCATCGGATACTAGCGGGGGGGCCTTCGAGCAGTACTTC.

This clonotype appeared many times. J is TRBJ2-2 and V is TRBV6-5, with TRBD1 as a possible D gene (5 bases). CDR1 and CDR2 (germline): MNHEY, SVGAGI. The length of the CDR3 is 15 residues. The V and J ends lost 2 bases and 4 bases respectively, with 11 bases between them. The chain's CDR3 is CASSYGAVGTGELFF. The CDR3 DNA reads TGTGCCAGCAGTTACGGGGCCGTCGGCACCGGGGAGCTGTTTTTT.

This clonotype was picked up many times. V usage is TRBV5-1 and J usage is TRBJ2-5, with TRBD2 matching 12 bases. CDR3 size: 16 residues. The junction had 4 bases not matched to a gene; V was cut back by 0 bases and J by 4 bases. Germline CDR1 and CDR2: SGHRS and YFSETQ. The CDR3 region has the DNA TGCGCCAGCAGCTTGGGACTAGCGGGGGTTGGAGAGACCCAGTACTTC. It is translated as CASSLGLAGVGETQYF.

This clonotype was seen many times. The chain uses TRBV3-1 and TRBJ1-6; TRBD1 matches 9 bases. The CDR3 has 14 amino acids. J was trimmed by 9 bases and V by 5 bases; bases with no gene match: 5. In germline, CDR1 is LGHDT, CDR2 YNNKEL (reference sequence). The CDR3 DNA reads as TGTGCCAGCAGCTACAGGGGGCAAGGTTCACCCCTCCACTTT. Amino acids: CASSYRGQGSPLHF. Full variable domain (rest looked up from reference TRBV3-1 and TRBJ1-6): DTAVSQTPKYLVTQMGNDKSIKCEQNLGHDTMYWYKQDSKKFLKIMFSYNNKELIINETVPNRFSPKSPDKAHLNLHINSLELGDSAVYFCASSYRGQGSPLHFGNGTRLTVT.

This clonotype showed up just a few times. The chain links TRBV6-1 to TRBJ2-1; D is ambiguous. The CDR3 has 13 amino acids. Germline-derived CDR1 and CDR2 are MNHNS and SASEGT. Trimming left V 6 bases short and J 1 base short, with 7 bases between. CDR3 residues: CASRWGSYNEQFF. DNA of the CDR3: TGTGCCAGCAGATGGGGATCCTACAATGAGCAGTTCTTC.

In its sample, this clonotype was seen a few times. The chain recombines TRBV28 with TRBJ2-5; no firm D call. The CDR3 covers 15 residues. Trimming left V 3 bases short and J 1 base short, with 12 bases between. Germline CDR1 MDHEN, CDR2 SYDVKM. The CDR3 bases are TGTGCCAGCAGTTTGGTGGGCCAGACCCAAGAGACCCAGTACTTC. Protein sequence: CASSLVGQTQETQYF.

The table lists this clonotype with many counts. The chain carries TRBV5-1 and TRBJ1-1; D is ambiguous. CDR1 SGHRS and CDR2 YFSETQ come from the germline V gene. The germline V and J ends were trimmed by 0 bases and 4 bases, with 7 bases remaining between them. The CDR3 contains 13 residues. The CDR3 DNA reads TGCGCCAGCAGCTTGGAGAGGGTCACTGAAGCTTTCTTT. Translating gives CASSLERVTEAFF.

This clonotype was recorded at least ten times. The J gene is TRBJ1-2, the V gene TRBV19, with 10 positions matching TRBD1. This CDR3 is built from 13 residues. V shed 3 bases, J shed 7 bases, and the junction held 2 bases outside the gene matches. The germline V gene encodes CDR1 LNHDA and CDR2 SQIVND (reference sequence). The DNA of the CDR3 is TGTGCCAGTAGTATGGACAGGGGGTTTGGCTACACCTTC. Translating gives CASSMDRGFGYTF.

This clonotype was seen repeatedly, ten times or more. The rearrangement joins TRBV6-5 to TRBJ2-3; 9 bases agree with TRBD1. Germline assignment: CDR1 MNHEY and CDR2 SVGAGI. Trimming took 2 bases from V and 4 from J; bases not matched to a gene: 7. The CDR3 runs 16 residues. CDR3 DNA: TGTGCCAGCAGTTACGTGAGGGGACAGGGTGCAGATACGCAGTATTTT. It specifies CASSYVRGQGADTQYF.

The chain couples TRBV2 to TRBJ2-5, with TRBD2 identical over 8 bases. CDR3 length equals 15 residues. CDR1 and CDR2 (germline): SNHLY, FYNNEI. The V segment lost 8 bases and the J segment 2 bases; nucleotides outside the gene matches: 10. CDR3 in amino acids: CASSGGMALQETQYF. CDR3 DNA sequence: TGTGCCAGCTCGGGGGGGATGGCTCTTCAAGAGACCCAGTACTTC.

DNA of the CDR3: TGTGCCAGCTCACCAGGGGGACAGGGGACTGGAAACACCATATATTTT. It is translated as CASSPGGQGTGNTIYF. J is TRBJ1-3 and V is TRBV18; TRBD1 matches at 10 bases. V gave up 2 bases and J gave up 2 bases; unmatched junction bases: 3. The CDR3 extends over 16 amino acids. CDR1 and CDR2 from the germline V gene are KGHSH and LQKENI.

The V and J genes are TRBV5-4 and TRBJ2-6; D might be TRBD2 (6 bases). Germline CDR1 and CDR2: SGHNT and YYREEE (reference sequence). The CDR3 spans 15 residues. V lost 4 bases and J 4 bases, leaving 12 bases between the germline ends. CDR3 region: CASSRAGTGANVLTF. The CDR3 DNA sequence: TGTGCCAGCAGCCGGGCGGGGACCGGGGCCAACGTCCTGACTTTC.

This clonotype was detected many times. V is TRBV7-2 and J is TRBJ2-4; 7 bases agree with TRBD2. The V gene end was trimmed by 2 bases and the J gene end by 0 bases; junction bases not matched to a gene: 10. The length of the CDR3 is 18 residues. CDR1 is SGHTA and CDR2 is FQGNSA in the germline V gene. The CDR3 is CASSLLLQAGLAKNIQYF. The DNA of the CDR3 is TGTGCCAGCAGCTTACTTCTCCAAGCGGGACTAGCCAAAAACATTCAGTACTTC. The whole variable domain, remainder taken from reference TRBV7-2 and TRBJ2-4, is GAGVSQSPSNKVTEKGKDVELRCDPISGHTALYWYRQSLGQGLEFLIYFQGNSAPDKSGLPSDRFSAERTGGSVSTLTIQRTQQEDSAVYLCASSLLLQAGLAKNIQYFGAGTRLSVL.

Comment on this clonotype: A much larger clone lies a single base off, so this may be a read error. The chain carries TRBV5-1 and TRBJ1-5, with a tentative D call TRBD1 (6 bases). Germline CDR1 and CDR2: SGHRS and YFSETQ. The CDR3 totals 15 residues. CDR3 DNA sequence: TGCGCCAGCAGCTTGGCCGGGGGCGAACATCAGCCCCAGAATTTT. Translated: CASSLAGGEHQPQNF.